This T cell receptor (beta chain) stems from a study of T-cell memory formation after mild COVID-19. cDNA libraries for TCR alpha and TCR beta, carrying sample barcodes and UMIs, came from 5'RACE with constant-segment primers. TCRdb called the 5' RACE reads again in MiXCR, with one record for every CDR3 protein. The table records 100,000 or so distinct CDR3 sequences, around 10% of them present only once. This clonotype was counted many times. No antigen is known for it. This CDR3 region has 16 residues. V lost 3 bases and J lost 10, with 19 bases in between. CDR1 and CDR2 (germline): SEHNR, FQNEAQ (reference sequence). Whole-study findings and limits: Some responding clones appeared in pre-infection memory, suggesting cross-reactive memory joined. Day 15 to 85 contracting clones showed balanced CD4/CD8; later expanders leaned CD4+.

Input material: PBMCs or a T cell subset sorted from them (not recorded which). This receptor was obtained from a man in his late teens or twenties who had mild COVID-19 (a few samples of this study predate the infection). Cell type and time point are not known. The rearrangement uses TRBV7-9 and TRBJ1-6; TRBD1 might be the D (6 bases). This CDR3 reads CASSLAQGRGGSPLHF. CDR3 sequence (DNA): TGTGCCAGCAGCTTGGCACAGGGACGGGGAGGATCACCCCTCCACTTT.